What follows are 10 T cell receptor beta chains derived from one specimen sequenced in a study of blood T cell repertoires in COVID-19. The assay was immunoSEQ multiplex PCR, and TCRdb's table has in-frame clones only and misses some. The profile covers approximately 440,000 clones, with roughly 91% appearing a single time and more than 0.55% taken by the ten largest. The sequenced sample consisted of PBMCs or T cells enriched from blood (not recorded which). All receptors derive from a man younger than 35 who had recovered from COVID-19.

This clone appeared a single time. V is TRBV5-1 and J is TRBJ1-2, with 7 bases fitting TRBD1. This CDR3 has 12 residues. Trimming took 2 bases from V and 8 from J; bases not matched to a gene: 3. Per germline, CDR1 SGHRS and CDR2 YFSETQ. CDR3 loop: CASSFTGDGYTF. In nucleotides, the CDR3 is TGCGCCAGCAGCTTTACAGGGGACGGCTACACCTTC.

CDR3 sequence reads: CATSGSARVNEQFF. In DNA, the CDR3 is TGTGCCACCAGTGGGTCCGCCCGAGTGAATGAGCAGTTCTTC. J is TRBJ2-1 and V is TRBV24-1; D remains unclear. Per germline, CDR1 KGHDR and CDR2 SFDVKD. With 5 bases removed from V and 7 bases from J, the gap between germline ends came to 14 bases. The CDR3 consists of 14 residues.

V gene TRBV12-3 or TRBV12-4 combines with J gene TRBJ2-1; no clear D. This CDR3 spans 11 amino acids. Deletions cut 4 bases from V and 6 bases from J, with 4 bases between. This chain's CDR3 is CASSSGNEQFF. As DNA, the CDR3 is TGTGCCAGCAGTTCAGGCAATGAGCAGTTCTTC.

This rearrangement joins TRBV15 to TRBJ2-1; D not resolved. This CDR3 has 16 residues. Germline V gene lookup returns CDR1 LNHNV and CDR2 YYDKDF (reference sequence). Trimming stripped 0 bases from V and 4 bases from J, with 13 bases between. CDR3 sequence: CATSRDRSEPYNEQFF. Here the CDR3 DNA reads TGTGCCACCAGCAGAGATCGCAGCGAGCCATACAATGAGCAGTTCTTC.

The chain recombines TRBV2 with TRBJ1-3, with no clear D. Trimming cost V 2 bases and J 0 bases, with 8 bases left between them. In germline, CDR1 is SNHLY, CDR2 FYNNEI. This CDR3 comprises 15 residues. CDR3 DNA: TGTGCCAGCAGTGAATACGGAGGCTCTGGAAACACCATATATTTT. It translates to CASSEYGGSGNTIYF. The whole variable domain, filled in from reference TRBV2 and TRBJ1-3, reads EPEVTQTPSHQVTQMGQEVILRCVPISNHLYFYWYRQILGQKVEFLVSFYNNEISEKSEIFDDQFSVERPDGSNFTLKIRSTKLEDSAMYFCASSEYGGSGNTIYFGEGSWLTVV.

The gene calls are TRBV6-5 and TRBJ1-1; 8 positions agree with TRBD1. The CDR3 runs 12 residues. J was trimmed by 4 bases and V by 8 bases; bases with no gene match: 3. Per the germline V gene, CDR1 is MNHEY and CDR2 is SVGAGI. CDR3 coding DNA: TGTGCCAGCGGACAGGGTTTCACTGAAGCTTTCTTT. This gives the protein CASGQGFTEAFF.

This clone was found a few times. V is TRBV5-3 and J is TRBJ2-7; maybe TRBD1 (6 bases). TRBV5-3 is given ORF status, its function remaining uncertain. The V and J ends lost 4 bases and 5 bases respectively, with 16 bases between them. The CDR3 covers 14 residues. This CDR3 is CARSGILGGNEQYF. DNA of the CDR3: TGTGCCAGAAGCGGAATTCTAGGGGGAAACGAGCAGTACTTC.

The chain has TRBV7-8 and TRBJ1-4, with TRBD1 matching 10 bases. The CDR3 covers 14 residues. The ends lost 5 bases at V and 10 bases at J; junction bases unmatched: 7. CDR1 SGHVS and CDR2 FQNEAQ come from the germline V gene. The CDR3 DNA reads TGTGCCAGCAGCCAAGGACAGGGGGTAGGAAAACTGTTTTTT. This gives the protein CASSQGQGVGKLFF.

The genes are TRBV30 and TRBJ2-5; TRBD2 aligns across 12 bases. The J segment lost 2 bases and the V segment lost 3 bases, leaving 10 bases of the junction unmatched. The CDR3 length is 17 residues. Germline V gene sequence: CDR1 GTSNPN, CDR2 SVGIG (reference sequence). The CDR3 sequence is CAWRTGLAGQAQETQYF. In nucleotides, the CDR3 is TGTGCCTGGAGAACCGGACTAGCGGGGCAAGCACAAGAGACCCAGTACTTC.

The chain combines TRBV10-3 with TRBJ1-2, with 11 bases lining up with TRBD1. V shed 2 bases and J 6 bases; nucleotides not matched to a gene: 5. Germline V CDR1 and CDR2: ENHRY, SYGVKD. The CDR3 has 15 residues. In DNA form, the CDR3 reads TGTGCCATCAGTGAGCCGGGACAGGGGGGCCATGGCTACACCTTC. It codes for CAISEPGQGGHGYTF.